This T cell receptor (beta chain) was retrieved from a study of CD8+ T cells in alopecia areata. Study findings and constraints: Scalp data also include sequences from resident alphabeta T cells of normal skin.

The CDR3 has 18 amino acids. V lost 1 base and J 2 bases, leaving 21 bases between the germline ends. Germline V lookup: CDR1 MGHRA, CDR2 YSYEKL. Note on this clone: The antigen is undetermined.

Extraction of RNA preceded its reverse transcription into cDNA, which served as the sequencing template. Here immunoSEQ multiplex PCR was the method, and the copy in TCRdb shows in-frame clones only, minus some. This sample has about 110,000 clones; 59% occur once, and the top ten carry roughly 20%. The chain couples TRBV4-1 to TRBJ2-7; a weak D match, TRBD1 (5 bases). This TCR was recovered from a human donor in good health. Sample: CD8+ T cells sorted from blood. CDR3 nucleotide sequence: TGCGCCAGCAGCCAAGTACAGGTTTTCGCAGTAAGAGCCTACGAGCAGTACTTC. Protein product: CASSQVQVFAVRAYEQYF.